This TCR beta chain originates from a study of CD8+CD57+ T cells in acquired aplastic anemia. Overall study context: Sorted CD4+ and CD8+ cells yielded DNA averaging around 3.2 ug. Healthy-donor CD4+ cells averaged about 11 million reads.

This clonotype occurred a few times. Its antigen is still unknown. With 4 bases clipped from V and 6 bases from J, the junction kept 8 bases outside the gene matches. Germline V gives CDR1 DFQATT, CDR2 SNEGSKA (reference sequence). The CDR3 totals 14 residues. Study conclusions and caveats: Patient and control CD8+ Simpson's diversity was not significantly different. Overlap between patients and controls comprised about 30 CD8+ CDR3 sequences.

Profiles of TCR beta VDJ and CDR3 were generated from a genomic DNA template. TCRdb passed the reads through MiXCR, listing each CDR3 protein once. The profile covers 100,000 to 150,000 distinct CDR3 sequences, with 40% to 60% appearing a single time and roughly 2.5% taken by the ten largest. The chain has TRBV20-1 and TRBJ2-5, with 10 bases that match TRBD1. The sequenced sample consisted of sorted CD4+, CD8+, or CD8+CD57+ T cells (not recorded which) from PBMCs. The clonotype was recovered from a human donor in good health, serving as a control. In nucleotides, the CDR3 is TGCAGTGCTACATACCGGGACAGGGGACAGACCCAGTACTTC. Translated, it gives CSATYRDRGQTQYF.